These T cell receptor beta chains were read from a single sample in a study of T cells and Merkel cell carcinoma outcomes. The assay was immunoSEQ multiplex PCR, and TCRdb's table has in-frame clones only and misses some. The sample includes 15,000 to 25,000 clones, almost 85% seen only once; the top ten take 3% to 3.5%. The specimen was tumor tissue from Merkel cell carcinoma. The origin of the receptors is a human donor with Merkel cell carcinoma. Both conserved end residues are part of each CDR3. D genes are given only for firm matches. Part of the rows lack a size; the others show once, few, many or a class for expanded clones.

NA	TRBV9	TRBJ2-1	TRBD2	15	TGTGCCAGCAGCGCCCTAGCGGGAGTTGGGAATGAGCAGTTCTTC	CASSALAGVGNEQFF
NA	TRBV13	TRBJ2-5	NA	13	TGTGTCAGCAGTTCGAAGGTCCAAGAGACCCAGTACTTC	CVSSSKVQETQYF
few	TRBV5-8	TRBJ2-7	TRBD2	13	TGTGCCGCAGAGACTAGCGGGATTTACGAGCAGTACTTC	CAAETSGIYEQYF
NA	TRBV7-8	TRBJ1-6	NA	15	TGTGCCAGCAGCTCCGCATTAGGGGATAATTCACCCCTCCACTTT	CASSSALGDNSPLHF
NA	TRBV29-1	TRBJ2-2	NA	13	TGCAGCGTCGGAACGACCGACCTCGGGGAGCTGTTTTTT	CSVGTTDLGELFF
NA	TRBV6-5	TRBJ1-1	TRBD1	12	TGTGCCAGCACCCCTCAGGGGGGGCGAGCTTTCTTT	CASTPQGGRAFF
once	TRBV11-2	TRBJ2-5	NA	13	TGTGCCAGCAGCTTAACCCCCGGGGGTGGACAGTACTTC	CASSLTPGGGQYF
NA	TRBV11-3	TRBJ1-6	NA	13	TGTGCCAGCAGCTTAGAAACATCTTCACCCCTCCACTTT	CASSLETSSPLHF
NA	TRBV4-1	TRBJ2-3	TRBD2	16	TGCGCCAGCAGCCCACGGGGGGGGACTAGCACAGATACGCAGTATTTT	CASSPRGGTSTDTQYF
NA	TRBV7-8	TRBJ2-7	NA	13	TGTGCCAGCAGCTTAGAAAGTTTCTACGAGCAGTACTTC	CASSLESFYEQYF
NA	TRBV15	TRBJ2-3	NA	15	TGTGCCACCAGCAGAGAAGGTAGCCCGGCAGATACGCAGTATTTT	CATSREGSPADTQYF
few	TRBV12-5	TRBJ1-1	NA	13	TGTGCTAGTGGTTTGGTTCGGAGTACTGAAGCTTTCTTT	CASGLVRSTEAFF
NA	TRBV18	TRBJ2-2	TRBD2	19	TGTGCCAGCTCACCAGCCGCGGGACTAGCGGGGATGAACACCGGGGAGCTGTTTTTT	CASSPAAGLAGMNTGELFF
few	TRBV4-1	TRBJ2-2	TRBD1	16	TGCGCCAGCAGCCCACTTAGACAGGGTTACACCGGGGAGCTGTTTTTT	CASSPLRQGYTGELFF
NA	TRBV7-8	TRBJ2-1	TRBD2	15	TGTGCCAGCAGCCACGGGGGGAGAGGTTCCAATGAGCAGTTCTTC	CASSHGGRGSNEQFF
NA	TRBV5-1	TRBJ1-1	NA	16	TGCGCCAGCAGCTTGGAGGCTGGGTTGAAGAACACTGAAGCTTTCTTT	CASSLEAGLKNTEAFF
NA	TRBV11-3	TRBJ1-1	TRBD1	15	TGTGCCAGCAGCTCGGACGGGACAGGGAACACTGAAGCTTTCTTT	CASSSDGTGNTEAFF
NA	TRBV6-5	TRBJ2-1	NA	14	TGTGCCAGCCGCCCCAGGTCCTCCTACAATGAGCAGTTCTTC	CASRPRSSYNEQFF
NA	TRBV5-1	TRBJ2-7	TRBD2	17	TGCGCCAGCAGCTTGGGGTTTGAAGCGGGGGCCCTCTACGAGCAGTACTTC	CASSLGFEAGALYEQYF
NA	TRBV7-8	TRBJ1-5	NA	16	TGTGCCAGCAGCTTAGAGCTCAACAGGCTGAATCAGCCCCAGCATTTT	CASSLELNRLNQPQHF
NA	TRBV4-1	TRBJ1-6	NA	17	TGCGCCAGCAGCCAAGGTTGGCAGCCAATCTATTATTCACCCCTCCACTTT	CASSQGWQPIYYSPLHF
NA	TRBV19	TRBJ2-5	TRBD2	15	TGTGCCAGTAGTATGGCGGGGGGGGTTGGAGAGACCCAGTACTTC	CASSMAGGVGETQYF
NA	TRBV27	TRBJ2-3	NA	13	TGTGCCAGCGGGGACTGGCAAACAGATACGCAGTATTTT	CASGDWQTDTQYF
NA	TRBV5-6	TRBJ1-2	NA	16	TGTGCCAGCAATCTCCTTGGGGTAGACTATAACTATGGCTACACCTTC	CASNLLGVDYNYGYTF
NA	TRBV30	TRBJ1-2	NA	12	TGTGCCTGGAGCCCCCAAGGGTATGGCTACACCTTC	CAWSPQGYGYTF
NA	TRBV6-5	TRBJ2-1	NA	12	TGTGCCAGCACGAGCTCCTACAATGAGCAGTTCTTC	CASTSSYNEQFF
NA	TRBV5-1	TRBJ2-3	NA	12	TGCGCCAGCAAGAGAGGCACAGATACGCAGTATTTT	CASKRGTDTQYF
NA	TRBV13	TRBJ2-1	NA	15	TGTGCCAGCAGCTTAGCGGCAGGGAATACGGATGAGCAGTTCTTC	CASSLAAGNTDEQFF
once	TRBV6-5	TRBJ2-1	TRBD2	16	TGTGCCAGCAGTTACGGAGGACTAGCGGGATACAATGAGCAGTTCTTC	CASSYGGLAGYNEQFF
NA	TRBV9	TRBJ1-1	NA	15	TGTGCCAGCAGCGTAGTTTCTGGGATCGGCACTGAAGCTTTCTTT	CASSVVSGIGTEAFF
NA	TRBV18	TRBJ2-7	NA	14	TGTGCCAGCTCACCTAGACGGGACGCCTACGAGCAGTACTTC	CASSPRRDAYEQYF